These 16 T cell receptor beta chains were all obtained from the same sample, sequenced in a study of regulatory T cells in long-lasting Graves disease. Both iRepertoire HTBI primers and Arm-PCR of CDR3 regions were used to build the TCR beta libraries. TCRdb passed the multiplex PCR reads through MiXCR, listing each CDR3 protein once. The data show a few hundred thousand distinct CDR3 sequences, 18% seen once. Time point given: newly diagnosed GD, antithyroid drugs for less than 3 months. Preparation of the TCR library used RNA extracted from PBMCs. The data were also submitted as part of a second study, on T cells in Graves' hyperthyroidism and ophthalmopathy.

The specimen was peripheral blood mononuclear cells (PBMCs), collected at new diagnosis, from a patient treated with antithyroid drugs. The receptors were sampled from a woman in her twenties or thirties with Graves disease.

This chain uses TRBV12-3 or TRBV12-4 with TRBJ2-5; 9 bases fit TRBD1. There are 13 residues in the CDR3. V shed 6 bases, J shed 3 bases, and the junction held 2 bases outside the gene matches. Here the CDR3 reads CASRRDREETQYF. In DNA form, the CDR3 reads TGTGCCAGCAGACGGGACAGGGAAGAGACCCAGTACTTC.

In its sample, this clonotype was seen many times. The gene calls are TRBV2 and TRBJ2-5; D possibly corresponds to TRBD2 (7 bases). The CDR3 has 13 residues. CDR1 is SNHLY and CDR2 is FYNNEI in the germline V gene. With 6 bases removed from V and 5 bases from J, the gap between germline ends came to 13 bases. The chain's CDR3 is CASSPWGGETQYF. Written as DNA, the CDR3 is TGTGCCAGCAGCCCCTGGGGGGGCGAGACCCAGTACTTC.

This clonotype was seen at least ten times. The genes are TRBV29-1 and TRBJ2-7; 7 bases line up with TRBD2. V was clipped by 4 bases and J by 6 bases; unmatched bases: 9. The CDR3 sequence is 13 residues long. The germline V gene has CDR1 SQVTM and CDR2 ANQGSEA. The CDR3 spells CSVGTGGTPEQYF. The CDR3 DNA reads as TGCAGCGTTGGGACGGGGGGTACCCCCGAGCAGTACTTC.

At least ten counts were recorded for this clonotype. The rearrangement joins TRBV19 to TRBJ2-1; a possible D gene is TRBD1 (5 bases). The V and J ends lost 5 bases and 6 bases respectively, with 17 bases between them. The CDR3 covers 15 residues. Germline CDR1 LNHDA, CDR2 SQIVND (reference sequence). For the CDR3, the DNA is TGTGCCAGTAGTGGGCAGGGTATACCCGGCAATGAGCAGTTCTTC. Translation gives CASSGQGIPGNEQFF. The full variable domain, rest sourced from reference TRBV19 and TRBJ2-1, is DGGITQSPKYLFRKEGQNVTLSCEQNLNHDAMYWYRQDPGQGLRLIYYSQIVNDFQKGDIAEGYSVSREKKESFPLTVTSAQKNPTAFYLCASSGQGIPGNEQFFGPGTRLTVL.

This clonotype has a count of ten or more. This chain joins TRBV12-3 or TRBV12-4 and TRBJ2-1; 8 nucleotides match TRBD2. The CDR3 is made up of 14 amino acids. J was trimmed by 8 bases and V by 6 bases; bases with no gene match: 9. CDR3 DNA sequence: TGTGCCAGCAGACCAAGGACTAGCCGCGATGAGCAGTTCTTC. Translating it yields CASRPRTSRDEQFF.

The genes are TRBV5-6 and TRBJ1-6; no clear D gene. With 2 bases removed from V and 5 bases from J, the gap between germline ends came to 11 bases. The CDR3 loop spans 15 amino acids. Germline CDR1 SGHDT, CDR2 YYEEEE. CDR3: CASSFPGFDNSPLHF. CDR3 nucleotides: TGTGCCAGCAGCTTTCCGGGGTTCGATAATTCACCCCTCCACTTT.

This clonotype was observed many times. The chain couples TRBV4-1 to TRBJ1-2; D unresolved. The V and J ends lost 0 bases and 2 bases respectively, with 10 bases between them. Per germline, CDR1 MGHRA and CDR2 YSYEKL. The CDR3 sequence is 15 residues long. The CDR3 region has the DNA TGCGCCAGCAGCCAAGACTCCACGGGAAACTATGGCTACACCTTC. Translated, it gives CASSQDSTGNYGYTF.

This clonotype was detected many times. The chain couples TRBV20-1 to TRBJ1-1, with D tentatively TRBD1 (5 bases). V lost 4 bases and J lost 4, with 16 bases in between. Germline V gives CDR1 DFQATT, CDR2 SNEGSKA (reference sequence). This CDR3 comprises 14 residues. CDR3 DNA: TGCAGTGCTAACCCTCTCCAGGGAGGCACTGAAGCTTTCTTT. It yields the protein CSANPLQGGTEAFF.

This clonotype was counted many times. The CDR3 DNA reads TGCGCCAGCAGCCCGGATGGGAACGGCTACACCTTC. Amino acids: CASSPDGNGYTF. V and J are TRBV5-1 and TRBJ1-2, with no clear D. The CDR3 consists of 12 residues. Germline values: CDR1 SGHRS, CDR2 YFSETQ. V dropped 4 bases and J dropped 8 bases, with 12 bases sitting between them.

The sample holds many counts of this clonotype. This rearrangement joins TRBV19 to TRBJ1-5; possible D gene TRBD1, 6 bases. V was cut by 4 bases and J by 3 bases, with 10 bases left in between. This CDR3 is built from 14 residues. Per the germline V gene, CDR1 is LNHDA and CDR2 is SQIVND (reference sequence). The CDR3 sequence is CASSTDRLNQPQHF. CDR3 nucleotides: TGTGCCAGTAGTACCGACAGGCTCAATCAGCCCCAGCATTTT.

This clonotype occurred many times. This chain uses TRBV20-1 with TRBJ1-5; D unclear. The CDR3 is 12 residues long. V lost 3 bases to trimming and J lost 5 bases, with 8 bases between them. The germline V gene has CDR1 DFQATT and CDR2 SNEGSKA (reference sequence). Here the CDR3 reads CSASLGHQPQHF. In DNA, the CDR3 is TGCAGTGCTAGTCTGGGCCATCAGCCCCAGCATTTT.

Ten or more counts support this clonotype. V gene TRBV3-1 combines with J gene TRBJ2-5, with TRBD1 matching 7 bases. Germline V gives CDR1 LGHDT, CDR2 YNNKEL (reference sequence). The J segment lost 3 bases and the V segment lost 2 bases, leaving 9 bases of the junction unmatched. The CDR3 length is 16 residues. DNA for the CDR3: TGTGCCAGCAGCCAACCGGGCCGGGACAGTGAAGAGACCCAGTACTTC. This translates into CASSQPGRDSEETQYF.

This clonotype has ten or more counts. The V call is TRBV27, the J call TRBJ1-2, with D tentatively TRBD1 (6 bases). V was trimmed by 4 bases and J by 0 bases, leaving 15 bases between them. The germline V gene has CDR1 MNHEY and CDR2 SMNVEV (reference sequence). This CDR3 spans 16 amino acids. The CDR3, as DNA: TGTGCCAGCAGTTCGAGGGGGGTAGGGTCTAACTATGGCTACACCTTC. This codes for CASSSRGVGSNYGYTF.

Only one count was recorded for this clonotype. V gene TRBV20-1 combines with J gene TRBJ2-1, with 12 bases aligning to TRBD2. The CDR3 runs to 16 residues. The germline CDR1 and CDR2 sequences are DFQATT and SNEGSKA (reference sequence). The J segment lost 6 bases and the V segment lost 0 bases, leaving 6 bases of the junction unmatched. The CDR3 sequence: CSARDSSGGEVNEQFF. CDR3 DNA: TGCAGTGCTAGAGACTCTAGCGGGGGGGAGGTCAATGAGCAGTTCTTC.

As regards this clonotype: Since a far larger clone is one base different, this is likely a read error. CDR3 coding DNA: TGTGCCTGCAGCTTAGGCAGGGGGCTCCATGAGCAGTACTTC. The encoded protein is CACSLGRGLHEQYF. The chain carries TRBV11-2 and TRBJ2-4; 8 bases are shared with TRBD1. This CDR3 spans 14 amino acids. The germline V gene has CDR1 SGHAT and CDR2 FQNNGV.

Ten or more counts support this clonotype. The CDR3, as DNA: TGTGCCAGCAGTTACTGGGGGACTGAGGGTCAGCCCCAGCATTTT. It yields the protein CASSYWGTEGQPQHF. The V and J genes are TRBV6-5 and TRBJ1-5; a weak D match, TRBD1 (5 bases). V lost 1 base to trimming and J lost 6 bases, with 13 bases between them. There are 15 residues in the CDR3. Germline lookup yields CDR1 MNHEY and CDR2 SVGAGI.